Sequencing of this TCR beta chain was carried out in a study of a mutant IDH1 vaccine in newly diagnosed glioma. Study context: Among treated patients, around 62% were male and approximately 40% female, and mean age was about 39 years. Radiotherapy, temozolomide, or both had been given previously, and both were given to most.

TCRdb's copy holds only in-frame clones and misses some; the assay was immunoSEQ multiplex PCR. Here the sample spans about 67,000 clones, 83% being singletons. Overall study findings and caveats: Most patients, 90% to 95%, showed vaccine-induced immune responses.

Regarding this clone: The target antigen is unknown.

Time point given: baseline, week 1 (first vaccination visit). The treatment here: pre-vaccination baseline after standard-of-care therapy. There were new WHO grade 3 or 4 astrocytomas in the donors, and these were IDH1-mutant and ATRX-lost. This CDR3 has 12 amino acids. Germline values: CDR1 SQVTM, CDR2 ANQGSEA. V was trimmed by 4 bases and J by 4 bases, leaving 7 bases between them. The receptor was isolated from a woman younger than 30 with glioma. Some clones in this sample may be carry-over from other donors' samples. V gene TRBV29-1 combines with J gene TRBJ2-2; D is unresolved. The input for sequencing was peripheral blood mononuclear cells (PBMCs), taken from a glioma patient treated with radiotherapy, temozolomide or both. CDR3 region: CSVGVSTGELFF. The CDR3 DNA reads TGCAGCGTTGGGGTGAGCACCGGGGAGCTGTTTTTT.